Shown below are 14 T cell receptor beta chains from a single sample sequenced in a study of identical twins (dated by TCRdb to 2016 to 2017). The library was built by means of 5' RACE. The sequencer listed for this sample is Illumina HiSeq 2000. The public reads were reprocessed in TCRdb via fastp at Q25 and MiXCR, keeping in-frame beta chains. Rows are combined by CDR3 protein, so each entry shows the most common genes and DNA. The table for this sample lists 500,000 to 550,000 distinct CDR3 sequences; approximately 22% of them were counted only once. Jointly, the top ten make up 0.75% to 0.95% of the sample. This sample was also put to use in a study of T cells expressing NK-cell markers.

Sequenced sample: CD4+ T cells sorted from blood. These receptors were obtained from a woman aged 18-35 years in good health.

This clonotype was picked up a small number of times. The V gene is TRBV10-3, the J gene TRBJ2-1; 8 positions agree with TRBD1. With 5 bases clipped from V and 7 bases from J, the junction kept 7 bases outside the gene matches. Germline V gene lookup returns CDR1 ENHRY and CDR2 SYGVKD. The CDR3 totals 14 residues. The chain's CDR3 is CAISLQGAVNEQFF. As DNA, the CDR3 is TGTGCCATCAGTCTCCAGGGGGCGGTGAATGAGCAGTTCTTC.

In its sample, this clonotype was seen many times. This chain joins TRBV3-1 and TRBJ2-3, with D possibly being TRBD2 (6 bases). Germline V gene sequence: CDR1 LGHDT, CDR2 YNNKEL (reference sequence). V gave up 4 bases and J gave up 4 bases, with 12 bases separating them. CDR3 length: 14 amino acids. The CDR3 bases are TGTGCCAGCAGCCCCCGGGAGCTCCCAGATACGCAGTATTTT. Amino acids: CASSPRELPDTQYF.

The chain recombines TRBV6-1 with TRBJ2-3, with 9 nucleotides matching TRBD1. The CDR3 runs to 15 residues. Germline V CDR1 and CDR2: MNHNS, SASEGT. After removal of 6 bases from V and 4 bases from J, the junction contained 8 bases not matched to a gene. The CDR3 loop reads CASSRTGGRADTQYF. DNA of the CDR3: TGTGCCAGCAGCCGAACAGGGGGCAGGGCAGATACGCAGTATTTT.

The chain carries TRBV27 and TRBJ2-1; D may be TRBD2 (5 bases). Trimming cost V 5 bases and J 8 bases, with 19 bases left between them. CDR1 MNHEY and CDR2 SMNVEV come from the germline V gene (reference sequence). This CDR3 spans 15 amino acids. CDR3 in DNA: TGTGCCAGCAGTCCCCTCGGGATCCGGCACGATGAGCAGTTCTTC. The encoded protein is CASSPLGIRHDEQFF.

The sample holds many counts of this clonotype. The chain links TRBV7-2 to TRBJ1-1; D unclear. In germline, CDR1 is SGHTA, CDR2 FQGNSA. Trimming cost V 4 bases and J 1 base, with 1 base left between them. This CDR3 contains 11 residues. The CDR3 reads CASSWNTEAFF. The CDR3 nucleotides read TGTGCCAGCAGCTGGAACACTGAAGCTTTCTTT.

Remarks on this clonotype: A much larger clone sits a single nucleotide away, making a read error possible. This chain links TRBV7-9 with TRBJ1-6, with a weak D call TRBD1 (5 bases). V was pared by 1 base and J by 9 bases, with 7 bases between. This CDR3 contains 13 residues. Germline V CDR1 and CDR2: SEHNR, FQNEAQ (reference sequence). In DNA, the CDR3 is TGTGCCAGCAGCTTAGAGGGGATTTCACCCCTCCACTTT. Translating it yields CASSLEGISPLHF.

This clonotype was picked up a small number of times. V usage is TRBV6-5 and J usage is TRBJ2-1; the D is unclear. Trimming removed 2 bases at V and 2 bases at J, with 10 bases between. This CDR3 has 15 amino acids. CDR1 and CDR2 from the germline V gene are MNHEY and SVGAGI. In DNA, the CDR3 is TGTGCCAGCAGTTACGCTCCGGTCGCCTACAATGAGCAGTTCTTC. The encoded protein is CASSYAPVAYNEQFF.

This chain joins TRBV4-3 and TRBJ2-5; no clear D. This CDR3 region has 15 residues. The V and J ends lost 0 bases and 1 base respectively, with 9 bases between them. The germline CDR1 and CDR2 sequences are LGHNA and YSLEER. CDR3 region: CASSQDLRFQETQYF. The CDR3 DNA reads as TGCGCCAGCAGCCAAGACTTACGTTTCCAAGAGACCCAGTACTTC.

This clonotype appeared a few times. The chain joins TRBV29-1 to TRBJ2-1; 8 bases line up with TRBD2. With V trimmed by 7 bases and J by 6 bases, 14 bases remained unmatched. Per the germline V gene, CDR1 is SQVTM and CDR2 is ANQGSEA. This CDR3 is 15 amino acids long. The chain's CDR3 is CSAGHPGTRVNEQFF. CDR3 nucleotide sequence: TGCAGCGCCGGACATCCCGGGACTAGGGTCAATGAGCAGTTCTTC.

This chain links TRBV29-1 with TRBJ2-7; TRBD1 matches at 7 bases. This CDR3 comprises 14 residues. After removal of 6 bases from V and 2 bases from J, the junction contained 10 bases not matched to a gene. Germline V gene lookup returns CDR1 SQVTM and CDR2 ANQGSEA. This CDR3 is CSVTNDRVAYEQYF. Here the CDR3 DNA reads TGCAGCGTGACCAACGACAGGGTAGCCTACGAGCAGTACTTC.

The chain couples TRBV4-2 to TRBJ2-7, with D hard to call. The V end was cut by 4 bases, the J end by 0 bases, with 25 bases between. CDR3 length equals 19 residues. The germline V gene has CDR1 LGHNA and CDR2 YNFKEQ. The CDR3 is CASSPPPGSTRLSSYEQYF. CDR3 in DNA: TGTGCCAGCAGCCCCCCCCCCGGTTCTACTCGATTAAGCTCCTACGAGCAGTACTTC.

The chain carries TRBV6-8 and TRBJ1-6; D is possibly TRBD1 (6 bases). Germline V lookup: CDR1 MNHGY, CDR2 SAAAGT. Trimming took 2 bases from V and 7 from J, leaving 15 bases between them. This CDR3 has 16 residues. CDR3 sequence: CASSYARGLQNSPLHF. The DNA for the CDR3 is TGTGCCAGCAGTTACGCCAGGGGACTACAGAATTCACCCCTCCACTTT.

The gene calls are TRBV20-1 and TRBJ1-1; D call uncertain. The ends were cut back, 3 bases at V and 3 bases at J, with 8 bases in the middle. The germline gives CDR1 DFQATT, CDR2 SNEGSKA (reference sequence). The CDR3 has 12 amino acids. The CDR3 is CSARERYTEAFF. The CDR3 coding sequence is TGCAGTGCTAGGGAAAGGTACACTGAAGCTTTCTTT.

The chain couples TRBV20-1 to TRBJ2-5, with D tentatively TRBD1 (6 bases). The CDR3 consists of 13 residues. V was trimmed by 3 bases and J by 3 bases, leaving 11 bases between them. Germline V gives CDR1 DFQATT, CDR2 SNEGSKA (reference sequence). The CDR3 loop reads CSASQGLEETQYF. CDR3 DNA: TGCAGTGCTAGCCAGGGGTTAGAAGAGACCCAGTACTTC.